This T cell receptor beta chain appears in the sequencing data of a study of T cell responses to AZD1222 COVID-19 vaccine. Remarks on this clone: No antigen is known for it.

The study's findings and limits: Seropositive at baseline were only a handful of AZD1222 recipients. Clonal diversity was possibly underestimated, and white British individuals and females predominated among donors. Vaccination with two AZD1222 doses was followed by a rise in Spike-specific TCR breadth and depth. With dominance at 160-218 and 743-854, vaccine-associated CD4 TCRs spanned spike.

CDR3 length: 13 amino acids. Trimming cost V 3 bases and J 6 bases, with 12 bases left between them. Profiling relied on immunoSEQ multiplex PCR, and the TCRdb table lists in-frame clones only, not all of them. Of roughly 190,000 clones listed, 85% to 95% are singletons. The clonotype was recovered from an adult in good health. The chain joins TRBV12-3 or TRBV12-4 to TRBJ2-7; the D gene is possibly TRBD2 (6 bases). This material consisted of peripheral blood, taken on day 0 of AZD1222 vaccination. DNA for the CDR3: TGTGCCAGCAGTTTTGCCGGGGGAGCCGAGCAGTACTTC. Its translation: CASSFAGGAEQYF.